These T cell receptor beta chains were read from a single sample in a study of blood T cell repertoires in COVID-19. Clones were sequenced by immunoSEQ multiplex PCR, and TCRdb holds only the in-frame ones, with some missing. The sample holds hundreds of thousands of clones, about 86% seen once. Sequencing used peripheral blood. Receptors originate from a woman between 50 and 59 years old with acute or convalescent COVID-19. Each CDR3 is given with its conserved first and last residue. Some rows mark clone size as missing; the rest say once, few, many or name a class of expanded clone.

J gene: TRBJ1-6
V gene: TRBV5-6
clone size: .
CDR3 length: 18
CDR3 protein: CASSLAKGADSYNSPLHF

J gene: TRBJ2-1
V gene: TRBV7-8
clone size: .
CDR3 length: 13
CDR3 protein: CASSAGRDFEQFF

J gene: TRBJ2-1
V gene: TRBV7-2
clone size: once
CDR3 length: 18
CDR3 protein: CASSLTNPGTSGNNEQFF

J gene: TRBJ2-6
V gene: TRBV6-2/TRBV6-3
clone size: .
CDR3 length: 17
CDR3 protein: CASSSESDGGWANVLTF

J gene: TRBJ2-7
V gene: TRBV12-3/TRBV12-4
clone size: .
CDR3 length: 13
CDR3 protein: CASSGQESGEQYF

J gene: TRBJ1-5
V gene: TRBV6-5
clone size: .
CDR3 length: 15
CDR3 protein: CASKTGGLDNQPQHF

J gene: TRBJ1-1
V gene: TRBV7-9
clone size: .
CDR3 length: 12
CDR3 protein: CASGERGTEAFF

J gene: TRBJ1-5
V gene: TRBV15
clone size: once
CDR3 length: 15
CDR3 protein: CATSTRREPNQPQHF

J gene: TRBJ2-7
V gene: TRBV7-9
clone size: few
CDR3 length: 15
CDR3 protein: CASSFARTGYYEQYF

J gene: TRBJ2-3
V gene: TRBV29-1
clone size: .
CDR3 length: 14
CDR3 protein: CSVEAGTGDSGQYF

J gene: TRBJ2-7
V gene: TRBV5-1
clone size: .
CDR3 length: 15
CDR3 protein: CASSSSGTGVYEQYF

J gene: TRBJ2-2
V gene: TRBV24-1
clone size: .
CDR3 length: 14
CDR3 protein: CATTGAYNTGELFF

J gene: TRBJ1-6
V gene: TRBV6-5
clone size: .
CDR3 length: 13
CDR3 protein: CASSSGTGAPLHF

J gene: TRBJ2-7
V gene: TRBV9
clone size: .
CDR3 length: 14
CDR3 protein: CASSVATGQAEQYF

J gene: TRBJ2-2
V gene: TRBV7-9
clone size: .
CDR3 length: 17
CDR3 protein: CASTTIRIAGNTGELFF

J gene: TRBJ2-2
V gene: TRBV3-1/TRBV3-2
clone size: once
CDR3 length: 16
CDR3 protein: CASSHEGQGNTGELFF

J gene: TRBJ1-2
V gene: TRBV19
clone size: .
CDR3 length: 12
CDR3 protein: CASSIPEVGYTF

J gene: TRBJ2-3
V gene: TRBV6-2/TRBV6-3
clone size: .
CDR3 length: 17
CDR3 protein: CASSPYLAGVFSDTQYF

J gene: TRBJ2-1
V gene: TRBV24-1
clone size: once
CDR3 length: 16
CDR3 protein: CATSGATGQFYNEQFF

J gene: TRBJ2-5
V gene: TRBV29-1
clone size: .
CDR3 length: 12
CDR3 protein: CSVEAGQETQYF

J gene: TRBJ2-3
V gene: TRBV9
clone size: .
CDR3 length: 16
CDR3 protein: CASSVGDRGVTDTQYF

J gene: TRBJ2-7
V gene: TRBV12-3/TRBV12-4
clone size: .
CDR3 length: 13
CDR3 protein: CASRPGLTDEQYF